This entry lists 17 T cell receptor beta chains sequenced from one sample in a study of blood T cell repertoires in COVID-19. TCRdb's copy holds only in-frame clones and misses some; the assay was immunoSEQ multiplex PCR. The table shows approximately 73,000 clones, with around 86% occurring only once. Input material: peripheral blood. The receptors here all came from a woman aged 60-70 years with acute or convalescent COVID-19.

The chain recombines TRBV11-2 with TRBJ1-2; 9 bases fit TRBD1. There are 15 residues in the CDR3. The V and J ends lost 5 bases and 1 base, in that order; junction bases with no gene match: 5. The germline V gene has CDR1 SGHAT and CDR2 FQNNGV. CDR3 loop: CASSRTDRGNYGYTF. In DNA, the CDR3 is TGTGCCAGCAGCCGAACGGACAGGGGTAACTATGGCTACACCTTC.

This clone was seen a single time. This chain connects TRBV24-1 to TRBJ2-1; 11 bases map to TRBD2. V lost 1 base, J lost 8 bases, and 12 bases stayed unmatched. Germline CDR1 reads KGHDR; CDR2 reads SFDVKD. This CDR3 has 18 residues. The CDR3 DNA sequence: TGTGCCACCAGTGATTTTGGCGGGACTAGCGGTCAGGACGATGAGCAGTTCTTC. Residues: CATSDFGGTSGQDDEQFF.

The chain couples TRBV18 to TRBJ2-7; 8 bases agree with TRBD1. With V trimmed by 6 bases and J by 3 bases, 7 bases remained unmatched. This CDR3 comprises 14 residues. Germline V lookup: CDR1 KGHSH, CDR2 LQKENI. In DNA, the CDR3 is TGTGCCAGCTCGCGCGACAGGGGAGACTACGAGCAGTACTTC. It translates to CASSRDRGDYEQYF.

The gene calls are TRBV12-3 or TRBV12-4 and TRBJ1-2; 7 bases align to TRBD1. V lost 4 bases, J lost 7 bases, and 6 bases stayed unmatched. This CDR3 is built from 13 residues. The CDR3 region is CASSSTGVRGYTF. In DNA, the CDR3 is TGTGCCAGCAGTTCCACAGGGGTTCGTGGCTACACCTTC.

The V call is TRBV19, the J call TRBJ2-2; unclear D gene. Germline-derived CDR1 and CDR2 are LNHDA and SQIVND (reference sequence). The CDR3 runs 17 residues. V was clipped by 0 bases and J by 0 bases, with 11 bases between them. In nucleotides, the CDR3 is TGTGCCAGTAGTATAGATCCGGCGACTGCGAACACCGGGGAGCTGTTTTTT. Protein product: CASSIDPATANTGELFF.

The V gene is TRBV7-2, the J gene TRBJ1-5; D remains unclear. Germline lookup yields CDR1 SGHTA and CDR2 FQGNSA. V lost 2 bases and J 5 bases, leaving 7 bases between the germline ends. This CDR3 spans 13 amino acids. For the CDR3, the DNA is TGTGCCAGCAGCTTACAGGAGGATCAGCCCCAGCATTTT. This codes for CASSLQEDQPQHF.

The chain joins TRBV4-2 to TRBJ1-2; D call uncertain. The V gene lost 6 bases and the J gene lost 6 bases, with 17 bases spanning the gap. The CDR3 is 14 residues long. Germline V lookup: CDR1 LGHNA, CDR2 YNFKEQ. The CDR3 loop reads CASSPGMDYNGYTF. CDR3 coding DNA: TGTGCCAGCAGTCCCGGGATGGACTATAATGGCTACACCTTC.

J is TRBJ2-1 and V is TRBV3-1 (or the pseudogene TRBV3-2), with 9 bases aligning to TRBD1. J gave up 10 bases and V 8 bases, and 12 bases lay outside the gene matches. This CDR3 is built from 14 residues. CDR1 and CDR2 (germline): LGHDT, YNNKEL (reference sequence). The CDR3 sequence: CASQPNRGRGEQFF. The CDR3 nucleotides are TGTGCCAGCCAGCCTAACAGGGGGCGAGGCGAGCAGTTCTTC.

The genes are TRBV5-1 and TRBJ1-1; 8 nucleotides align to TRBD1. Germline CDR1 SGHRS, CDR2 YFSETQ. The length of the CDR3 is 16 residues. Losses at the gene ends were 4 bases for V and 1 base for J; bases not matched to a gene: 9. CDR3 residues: CASSPTRTGQNTEAFF. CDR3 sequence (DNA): TGCGCCAGCAGCCCCACCCGGACAGGGCAGAACACTGAAGCTTTCTTT.

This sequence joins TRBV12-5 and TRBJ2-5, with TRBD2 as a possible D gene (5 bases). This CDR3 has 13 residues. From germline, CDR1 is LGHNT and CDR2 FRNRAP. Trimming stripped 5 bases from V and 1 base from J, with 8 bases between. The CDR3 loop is CASGPGVQETQYF. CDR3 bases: TGTGCTAGTGGTCCCGGGGTCCAAGAGACCCAGTACTTC.

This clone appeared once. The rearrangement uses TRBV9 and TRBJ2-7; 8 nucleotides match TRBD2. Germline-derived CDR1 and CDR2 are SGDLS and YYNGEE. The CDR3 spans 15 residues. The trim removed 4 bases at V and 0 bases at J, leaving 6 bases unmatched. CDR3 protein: CASSPRGASSYEQYF. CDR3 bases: TGTGCCAGCAGCCCGCGGGGGGCGAGCTCCTACGAGCAGTACTTC.

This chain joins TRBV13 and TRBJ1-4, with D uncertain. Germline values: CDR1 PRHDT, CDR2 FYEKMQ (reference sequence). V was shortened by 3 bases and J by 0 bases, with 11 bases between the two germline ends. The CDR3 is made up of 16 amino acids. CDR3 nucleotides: TGTGCCAGCAGCTTGGGAGACGGCGCAACTAATGAAAAACTGTTTTTT. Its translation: CASSLGDGATNEKLFF. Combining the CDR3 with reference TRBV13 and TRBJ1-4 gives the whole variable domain AAGVIQSPRHLIKEKRETATLKCYPIPRHDTVYWYQQGPGQDPQFLISFYEKMQSDKGSIPDRFSAQQFSDYHSELNMSSLELGDSALYFCASSLGDGATNEKLFFGSGTQLSVL.

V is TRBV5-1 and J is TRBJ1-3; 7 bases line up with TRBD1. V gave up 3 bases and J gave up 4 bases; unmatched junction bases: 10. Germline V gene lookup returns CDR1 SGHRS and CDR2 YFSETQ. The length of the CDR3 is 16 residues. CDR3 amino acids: CASSSGDSSVGNTIYF. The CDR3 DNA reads TGCGCCAGCAGCTCGGGGGACAGTTCGGTAGGAAACACCATATATTTT.

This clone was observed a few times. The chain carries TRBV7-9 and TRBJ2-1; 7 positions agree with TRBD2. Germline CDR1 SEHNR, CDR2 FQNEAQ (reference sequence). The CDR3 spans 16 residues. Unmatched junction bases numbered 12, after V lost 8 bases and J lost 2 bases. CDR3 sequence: CASLPQGRATYNEQFF. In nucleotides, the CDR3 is TGTGCCAGCCTACCTCAAGGGAGGGCCACCTACAATGAGCAGTTCTTC.

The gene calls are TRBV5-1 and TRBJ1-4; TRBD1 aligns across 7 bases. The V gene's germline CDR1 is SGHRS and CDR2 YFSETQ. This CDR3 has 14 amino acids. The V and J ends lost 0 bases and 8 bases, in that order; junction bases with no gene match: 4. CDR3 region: CASSLDRGEEKLFF. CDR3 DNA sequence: TGCGCCAGCAGCTTGGACAGGGGAGAGGAAAAACTGTTTTTT.

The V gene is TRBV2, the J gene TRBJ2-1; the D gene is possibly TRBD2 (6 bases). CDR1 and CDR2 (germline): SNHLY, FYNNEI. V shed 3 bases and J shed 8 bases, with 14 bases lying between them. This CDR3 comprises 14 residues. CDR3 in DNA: TGTGCCAGCAGTGAGGAGGCGGGACTCGATGAGCAGTTCTTC. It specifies CASSEEAGLDEQFF.

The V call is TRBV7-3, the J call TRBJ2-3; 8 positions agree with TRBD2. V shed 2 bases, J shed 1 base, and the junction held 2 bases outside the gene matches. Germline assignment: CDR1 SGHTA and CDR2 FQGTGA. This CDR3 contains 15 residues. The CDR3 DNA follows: TGTGCCAGCAGCTTACCGACTAGCGGCACAGATACGCAGTATTTT. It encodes CASSLPTSGTDTQYF.